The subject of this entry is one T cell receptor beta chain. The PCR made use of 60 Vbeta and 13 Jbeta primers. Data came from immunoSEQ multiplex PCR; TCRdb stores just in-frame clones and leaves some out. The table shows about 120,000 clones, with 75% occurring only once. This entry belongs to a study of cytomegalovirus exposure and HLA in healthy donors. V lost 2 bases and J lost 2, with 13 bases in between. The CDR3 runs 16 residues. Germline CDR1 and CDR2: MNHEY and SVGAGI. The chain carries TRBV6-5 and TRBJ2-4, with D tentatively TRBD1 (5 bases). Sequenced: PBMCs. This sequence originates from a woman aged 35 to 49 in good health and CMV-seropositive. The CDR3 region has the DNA TGTGCCAGCAGTTACCAAGGGGATGGGCCCAAAAACATTCAGTACTTC. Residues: CASSYQGDGPKNIQYF.